The present T cell receptor beta chain was sequenced within a study of cytomegalovirus exposure and HLA in healthy donors. PCR involved 60 Vbeta and 13 Jbeta primers. Generated by immunoSEQ multiplex PCR, the TCRdb table keeps only in-frame clones and is missing some. This table holds 150,000 to 250,000 clones, approximately 79% found once. Per germline, CDR1 SGHKS and CDR2 YYEKEE (reference sequence). CDR3 length equals 15 residues. V lost 3 bases to trimming and J lost 3 bases, with 16 bases between them. This clone showed up just a few times. This TCR was recovered from a woman in her twenties or thirties in good health and CMV-seropositive. The specimen sequenced was PBMCs. The rearrangement links TRBV5-5 to TRBJ2-7; possible D gene TRBD1, 5 bases. The CDR3 DNA reads as TGTGCCAGCAGCTACAACCCCGGGCAGGGCTACGAGCAGTACTTC. The encoded protein is CASSYNPGQGYEQYF.